This T cell receptor (beta chain) appears in the sequencing data of a study of blood T cell repertoires in COVID-19 (dated by TCRdb to the early 2020s). With respect to the entire study: Samples from collaborators originated in the United States, Italy and Spain and spanned both the acute and convalescent phases of COVID-19. Nearly every sample came with metadata listing a de-identified subject ID, COVID-19 status, age in years and sex. The repertoires were released in a freely available public database meant as a resource for research on the immune response to SARS-CoV-2. Samples came from the ongoing ImmuneRACE study (first 160 participants) plus 1,254 subjects from 6 global collaborators. The dataset comprised deeply sampled blood TCRbeta repertoires from subjects exposed to, actively infected with, or recovered from COVID-19. Where available, HLA class I and class II types were obtained from metadata supplied by the sample provider rather than from assay-based typing. The material from the prospective study consisted of cDNA or gDNA derived from T cells, B-cell-depleted T cells, or PBMCs.

The collaborating institutions used their own protocols to collect whole blood in K2EDTA tubes. Collaborator samples were shipped for TCRbeta analysis as frozen whole blood, isolated PBMCs, or DNA extracted from either sample type. For this chain, trimming is 2 bases at the V end and 4 bases at the J end, and the number of junction bases without a gene match is 12. There are 17 amino acids in the CDR3, from cysteine to phenylalanine inclusive. Just the 51-base CDR3 DNA is kept, in frame starting at base 1. Reading the germline V gene gives CDR1 SGHRS and CDR2 YFSETQ. TCRbeta CDR3 regions were amplified from genomic DNA by means of the immunoSEQ Assay, a bias-controlled multiplex PCR. Under the source paper's analysis protocol: Within the assay, amplification of reference gene primers was used to estimate how many nucleated cells each sample contained. To quantify the absolute abundance of each unique TCRbeta CDR3 rearrangement, sequence reads were collapsed and filtered. For each sample, productive Simpson clonality was calculated by taking the square root of Simpson's diversity index across productive rearrangements. The table was pulled from immuneACCESS by TCRdb, which kept in-frame rearrangements only. Such tables lose some clones; where checked, under half of the loss comes from unresolved V genes, and the rest has no known cause. V and J calls and clone size are those listed in that table; D and trimming were worked out from the DNA. The sample table holds around 330,000 clones, of which approximately 90% were seen once. Roughly 4% of the sample is taken by the ten largest.

Concerning this clone: There is no known antigen for this receptor. No clone much larger than this one lies a single base away; base qualities are absent.

The paper as a whole reports these results and caveats: How much clinical and demographic metadata was included differed by source and by participant, and the metadata was provided uncurated.

The receptor was isolated from a woman aged 45-65 years with active or convalescent COVID-19. Sequences were obtained from peripheral blood. The rearranged chain carries TRBV5-1 and TRBJ2-1, with 7 central nucleotides matching TRBD1. The CDR3 region reads CASSLSGGVSRYNEQFF. The DNA is TGCGCCAGCAGCTTATCAGGGGGTGTGAGTCGTTACAATGAGCAGTTCTTC.